Included here is one T cell receptor (beta chain) sequence, with context. Its antigen is still unknown. The data derive from a study of read filtering for tumor transcriptome and immune sequencing. About the research overall: RNA-seq yielded only about 80 to 1,400 TCR reads, IR-seq about 4.05 to 11 million. Study conclusions and caveats: Dropping single-read clonotypes raised IR-seq and RNA-seq shared-clonotype correlation.

Bone marrow was sampled from every patient at the time of active disease. In germline, CDR1 is SQVTM, CDR2 ANQGSEA. V gave up 8 bases and J gave up 4 bases, with 17 bases separating them. The CDR3 consists of 13 residues. From 350 to 500 ng of RNA, a library with molecular barcoded alpha/delta and beta/gamma adaptors was made. TCRdb fed the reads into MiXCR, producing one record per CDR3 protein. The table records about 27,000 distinct CDR3 sequences, about an eighth of them present only once. The clonotype originates from a donor aged 40 or over with multiple myeloma. Sequencing was done on a sample of a population of CD138-negative cells sorted from bone marrow. The chain recombines TRBV29-1 with TRBJ1-1, with D perhaps TRBD1 (5 bases). The CDR3 DNA reads TGCAGCTTCGTGGGGGGTGTGATCACTGAAGCTTTCTTT. This gives the protein CSFVGGVITEAFF. Using reference TRBV29-1 and TRBJ1-1 for the parts outside the CDR3, the full variable domain is SAVISQKPSRDICQRGTSLTIQCQVDSQVTMMFWYRQQPGQSLTLIATANQGSEATYESGFVIDKFPISRPNLTFSTLTVSNMSPEDSSIYLCSFVGGVITEAFFGQGTRLTVV.